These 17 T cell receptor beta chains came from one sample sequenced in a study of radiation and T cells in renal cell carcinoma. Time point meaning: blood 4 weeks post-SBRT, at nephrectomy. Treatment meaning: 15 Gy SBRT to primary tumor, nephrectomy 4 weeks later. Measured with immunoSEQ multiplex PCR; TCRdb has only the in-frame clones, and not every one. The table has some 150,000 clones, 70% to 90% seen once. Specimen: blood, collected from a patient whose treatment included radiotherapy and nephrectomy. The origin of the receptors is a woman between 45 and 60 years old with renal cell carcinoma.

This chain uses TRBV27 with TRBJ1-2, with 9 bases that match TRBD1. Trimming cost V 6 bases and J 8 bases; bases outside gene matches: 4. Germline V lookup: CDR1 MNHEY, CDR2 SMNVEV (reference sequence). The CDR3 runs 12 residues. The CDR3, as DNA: TGTGCCAGCAGATCGACAGGGGGAGGCTACACCTTC. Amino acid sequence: CASRSTGGGYTF.

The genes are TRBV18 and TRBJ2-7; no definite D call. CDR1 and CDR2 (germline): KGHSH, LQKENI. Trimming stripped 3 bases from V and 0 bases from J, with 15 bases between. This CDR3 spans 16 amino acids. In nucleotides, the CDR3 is TGTGCCAGCTCACCGAGCCGAAAGGAAACCTCCTACGAGCAGTACTTC. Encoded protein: CASSPSRKETSYEQYF.

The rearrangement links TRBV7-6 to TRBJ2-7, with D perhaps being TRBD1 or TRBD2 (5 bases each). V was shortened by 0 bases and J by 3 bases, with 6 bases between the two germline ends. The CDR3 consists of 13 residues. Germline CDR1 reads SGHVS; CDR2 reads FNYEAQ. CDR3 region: CASSLAGVYEQYF. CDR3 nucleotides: TGTGCCAGCAGCTTAGCGGGGGTCTACGAGCAGTACTTC. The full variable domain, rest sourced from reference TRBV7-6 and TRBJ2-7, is GAGVSQSPRYKVTKRGQDVALRCDPISGHVSLYWYRQALGQGPEFLTYFNYEAQQDKSGLPNDRFSAERPEGSISTLTIQRTEQRDSAMYRCASSLAGVYEQYFGPGTRLTVT.

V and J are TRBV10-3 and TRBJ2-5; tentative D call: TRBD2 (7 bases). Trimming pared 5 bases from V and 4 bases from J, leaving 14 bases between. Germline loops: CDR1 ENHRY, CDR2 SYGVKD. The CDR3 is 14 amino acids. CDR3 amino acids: CAISTLGGRETQYF. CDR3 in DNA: TGTGCCATCAGTACCCTGGGGGGGCGAGAGACCCAGTACTTC.

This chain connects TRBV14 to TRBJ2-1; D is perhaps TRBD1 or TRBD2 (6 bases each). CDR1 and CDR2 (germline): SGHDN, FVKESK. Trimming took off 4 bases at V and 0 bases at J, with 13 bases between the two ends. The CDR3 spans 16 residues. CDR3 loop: CASSPKGGSSYNEQFF. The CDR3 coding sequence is TGTGCCAGCAGCCCTAAGGGGGGCAGCTCCTACAATGAGCAGTTCTTC. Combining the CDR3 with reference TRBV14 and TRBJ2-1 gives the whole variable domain EAGVTQFPSHSVIEKGQTVTLRCDPISGHDNLYWYRRVMGKEIKFLLHFVKESKQDESGMPNNRFLAERTGGTYSTLKVQPAELEDSGVYFCASSPKGGSSYNEQFFGPGTRLTVL.

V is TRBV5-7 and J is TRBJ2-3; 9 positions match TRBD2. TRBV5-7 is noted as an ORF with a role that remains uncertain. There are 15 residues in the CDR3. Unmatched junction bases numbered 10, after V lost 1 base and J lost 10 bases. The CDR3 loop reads CASSLPLGTSCPQYF. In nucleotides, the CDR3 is TGTGCCAGCAGCTTGCCCCTCGGGACTAGCTGTCCGCAGTATTTT.

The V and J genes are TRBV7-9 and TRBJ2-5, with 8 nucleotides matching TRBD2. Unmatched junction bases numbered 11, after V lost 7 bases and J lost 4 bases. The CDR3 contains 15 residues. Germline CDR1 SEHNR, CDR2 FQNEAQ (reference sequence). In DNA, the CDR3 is TGTGCCAGCACCACCGGCGATAGCGGGGCAGAGACCCAGTACTTC. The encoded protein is CASTTGDSGAETQYF.

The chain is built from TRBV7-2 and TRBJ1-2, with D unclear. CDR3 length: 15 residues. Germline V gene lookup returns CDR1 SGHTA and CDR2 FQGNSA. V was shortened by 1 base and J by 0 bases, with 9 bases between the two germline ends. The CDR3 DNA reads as TGTGCCAGCAGCTTAGGCCCGGTGGCTAACTATGGCTACACCTTC. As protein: CASSLGPVANYGYTF.

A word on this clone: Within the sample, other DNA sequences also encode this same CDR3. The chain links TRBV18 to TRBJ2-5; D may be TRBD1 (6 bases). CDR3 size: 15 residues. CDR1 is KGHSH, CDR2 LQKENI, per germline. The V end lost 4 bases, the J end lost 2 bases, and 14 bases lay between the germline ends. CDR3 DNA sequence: TGTGCCAGCTCACACAGGGAAGGCGTTCAAGAGACCCAGTACTTC. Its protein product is CASSHREGVQETQYF. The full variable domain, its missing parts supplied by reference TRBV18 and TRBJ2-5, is NAGVMQNPRHLVRRRGQEARLRCSPMKGHSHVYWYRQLPEEGLKFMVYLQKENIIDESGMPKERFSAEFPKEGPSILRIQQVVRGDSAAYFCASSHREGVQETQYFGPGTRLLVL.

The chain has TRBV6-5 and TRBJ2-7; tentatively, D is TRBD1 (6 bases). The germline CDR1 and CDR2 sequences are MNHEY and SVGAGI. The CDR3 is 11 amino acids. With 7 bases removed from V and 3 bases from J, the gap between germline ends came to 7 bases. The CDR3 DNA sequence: TGTGCCAGCACCAGGGGCTACGAGCAGTACTTC. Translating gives CASTRGYEQYF.

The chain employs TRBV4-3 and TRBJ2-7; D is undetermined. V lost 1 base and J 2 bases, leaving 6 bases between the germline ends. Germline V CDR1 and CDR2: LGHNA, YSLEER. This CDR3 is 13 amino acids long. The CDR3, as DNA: TGCGCCAGCAGCCAAGGACGAACCTACGAGCAGTACTTC. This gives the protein CASSQGRTYEQYF.

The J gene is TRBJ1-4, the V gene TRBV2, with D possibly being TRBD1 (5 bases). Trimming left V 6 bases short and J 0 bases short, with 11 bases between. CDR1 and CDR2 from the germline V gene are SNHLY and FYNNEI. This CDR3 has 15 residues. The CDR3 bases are TGTGCCAGCAGAGACAGAGTAGCAACTAATGAAAAACTGTTTTTT. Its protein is CASRDRVATNEKLFF.

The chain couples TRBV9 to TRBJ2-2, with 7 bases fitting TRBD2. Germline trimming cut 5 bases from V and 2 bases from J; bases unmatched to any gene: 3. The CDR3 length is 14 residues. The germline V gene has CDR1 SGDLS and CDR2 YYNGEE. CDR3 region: CASRGLGNTGELFF. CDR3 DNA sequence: TGTGCCAGCAGAGGACTAGGAAACACCGGGGAGCTGTTTTTT.

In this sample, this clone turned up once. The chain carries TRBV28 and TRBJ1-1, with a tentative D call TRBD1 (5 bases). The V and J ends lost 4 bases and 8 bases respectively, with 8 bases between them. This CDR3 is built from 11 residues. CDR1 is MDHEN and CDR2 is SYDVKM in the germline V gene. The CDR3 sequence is CASSWRGEAFF. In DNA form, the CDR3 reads TGTGCCAGCAGTTGGCGGGGGGAAGCTTTCTTT.

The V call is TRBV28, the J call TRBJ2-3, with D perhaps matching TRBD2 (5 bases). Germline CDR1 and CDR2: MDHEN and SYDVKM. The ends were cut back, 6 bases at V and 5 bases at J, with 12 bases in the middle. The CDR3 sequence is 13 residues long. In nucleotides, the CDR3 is TGTGCCAGCAGACGAGTACTAGAAGATACGCAGTATTTT. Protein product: CASRRVLEDTQYF.

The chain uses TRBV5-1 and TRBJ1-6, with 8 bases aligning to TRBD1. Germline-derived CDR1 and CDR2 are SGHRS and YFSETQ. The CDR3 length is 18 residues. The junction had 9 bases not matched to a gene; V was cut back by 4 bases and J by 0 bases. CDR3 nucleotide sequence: TGCGCCAGCAGCGGACGGACAGGGTCAAGCTCCTATAATTCACCCCTCCACTTT. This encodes CASSGRTGSSSYNSPLHF.

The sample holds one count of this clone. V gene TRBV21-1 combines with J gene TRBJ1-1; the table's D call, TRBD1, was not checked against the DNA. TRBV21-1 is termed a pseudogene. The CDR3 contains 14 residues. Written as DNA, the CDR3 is TGTGCCAGCAACCCTGGGACACCAAACACTGAAGCTTTCTTT. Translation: CASNPGTPNTEAFF.